This T cell receptor beta chain was identified during a study of blood T cell repertoires in COVID-19. At the level of the study: Both acute and convalescent COVID-19 samples were obtained from the United States, Italy and Spain. From T cells, B-cell-depleted T cells, or PBMCs came the material, which was cDNA or gDNA.

Original data processing: Reference gene primer amplification gave nucleated cell count estimates. Measured with immunoSEQ multiplex PCR; TCRdb has only the in-frame clones, and not every one. D and trimming were read from the DNA, whereas the V and J calls and clone size are those reported in that table. Of some 80,000 clones in the sample, 84% are singletons; the top ten hold around 20%. Germline CDR1 is SEHNR and CDR2 is FQNEAQ (reference sequence). J was trimmed by 0 bases and V by 0 bases; bases with no gene match: 7. The CDR3 contains 17 residues. The TCR originated in a woman between 50 and 59 years old with acute or convalescent COVID-19. V gene TRBV7-9 combines with J gene TRBJ1-1; the match to TRBD1 covers 7 bases. Sequencing was done on a sample of peripheral blood. CDR3 nucleotide sequence: TGTGCCAGCAGCTTAGCGGAGTCGGGACAGTTGAACACTGAAGCTTTCTTT. It codes for CASSLAESGQLNTEAFF.